This TCR beta chain was identified in a study of cytomegalovirus exposure and HLA in healthy donors. Overall study findings and caveats: A later examination showed that TCR association rates differed by HLA locus, with DRB1 most and HLA-C fewest.

Primers included in the PCR were 60 Vbeta and 13 Jbeta primers. The repertoire was sequenced with immunoSEQ multiplex PCR; TCRdb's copy has only in-frame clones and lacks some. The table lists 140,000 to 150,000 clones, over 70% of them singletons. CDR1 SGHAT and CDR2 FQNNGV come from the germline V gene. V was trimmed by 6 bases and J by 2 bases, leaving 11 bases between them. There are 15 residues in the CDR3. Details on this clone: Its antigen remains unknown.

This TCR was sampled from a man under 40 in good health and CMV-seronegative. Sequencing was done on a sample of PBMCs. This chain connects TRBV11-2 to TRBJ2-6, with D perhaps TRBD1 (7 bases). Here the CDR3 reads CASSTRGAGANVLTF. CDR3 nucleotide sequence: TGTGCCAGCAGTACCAGGGGGGCTGGGGCCAACGTCCTGACTTTC.